A selection of T cell receptor beta chains follows, all from one sample in a study of lymphopenia after photon versus proton radiotherapy. The protocol was immunoSEQ multiplex PCR, while the TCRdb copy is restricted to in-frame clones and leaves out a portion. The sample contains around 35,000 clones, more than 75% of which appear only once. Sequencing was performed on peripheral blood, taken from a patient treated with photon-based radiotherapy. These receptors all come from a man aged 50-60 years with gastric cancer. Both conserved end residues are part of each CDR3. A D gene is named only where the DNA matches it firmly. Expanded clones are given a class, and other clones once, few, many or no size at all.

>-|15|-|TRBV14
CASSYSRDLQETQYF
>-|16|-|TRBV5-4
CASSPNPGLSTDTQYF
>TRBD1|15|few|TRBV30
CAWRVGRTGPYEQYF
>-|15|-|TRBV6-6
CASSPVLGSYNEQFF
>TRBD2|19|-|TRBV12-5
CASGLVRNLRREVTYEQYF
>-|14|few|TRBV11-3
CASSLTASTDTQYF
>TRBD1|15|-|TRBV7-9
CASATSGDSNQPQHF
>TRBD1|16|-|TRBV19
CASSIRQGPIQETQYF
>-|14|-|TRBV5-8
CASSLEVSRYEQYF
>TRBD1|14|-|TRBV15
CATSRDQGVYGYTF
>-|15|-|TRBV6-5
CASSYGTGLNTEAFF
>-|13|-|TRBV5-1
CASSRDIFYEQYF
>-|19|-|TRBV15
CATSIADGGGADDTDTQYF
>-|13|-|TRBV5-4
CASSSRWDWGQYF
>-|17|-|TRBV23-1
CASSQNGGGWSYNEQFF
>-|14|-|TRBV6-6
CASARLGGRDTQYF
>-|13|-|TRBV15
CATSITGVGEQYF
>-|12|-|TRBV7-9
CASSFERYEQFF
>TRBD1|16|once|TRBV7-2
CASSLARQGSGNTIYF
>-|17|-|TRBV19
CASSILLPGAHNYGYTF
>-|16|-|TRBV5-3
CARRGVWALGPATQYF
>TRBD2|15|once|TRBV19
CASNRSGTSYNEQFF
>-|13|-|TRBV18
CASSPPSSYEQYF
>-|14|few|TRBV4-2
CASSQESLSGEQFF
>TRBD1|17|-|TRBV5-6
CASSSFGDRGIGNTIYF
>TRBD1|14|-|TRBV7-2
CASSPTGTGREQYF
>TRBD2|18|-|TRBV11-2
CASSVNRMGGSSYNEQFF
>TRBD1|15|-|TRBV6-5
CASMGDRGIYAEAFF
>-|13|few|TRBV6-1
CASSDGNENEQFF
>TRBD1|15|-|TRBV6-5
CASRERDRSSYEQYF
>-|14|-|TRBV28
CASSLTGIPYEQYF
>TRBD2|18|-|TRBV5-6
CASSLVAGPTSGANVLTF
>-|12|-|TRBV6-5
CASSYANQPQHF
>TRBD1|15|-|TRBV9
CASSSMTGMGTEAFF
>-|16|-|TRBV5-1
CASSLSPVLMNTEAFF
>-|14|-|TRBV30
CAWSVGSAGYEQYF